This T cell receptor (beta chain) is drawn from a study of OX40 agonist ivuxolimab in advanced cancers. The overall study: An agonistic human IgG2 monoclonal antibody against OX40 (CD134) was given. Partial responses were recorded for three patients, including one with hepatocellular carcinoma and two with cutaneous melanoma. Study-level findings and limits: CD4+ and CD8+ T cells in blood underwent clonal expansion by week 6 at 0.1 to 3.0 mg/kg. The antigens recognized by the expanded peripheral T cells, that is their antigen specificity, were not determined.

Libraries were prepared by immunoSEQ multiplex PCR; TCRdb keeps only in-frame clonotypes and omits some of them. The data show under 80,000 clones, 86% seen once. This CDR3 is 13 amino acids long. The V gene's germline CDR1 is MNHNY and CDR2 SVGAGI (reference sequence). The V end was cut by 7 bases, the J end by 5 bases, with 14 bases between. On this clone itself: Its antigen is currently unknown.

Material: CD4+ or CD8+ T cells sorted from blood, obtained in a trial of the OX40 agonist ivuxolimab. The gene calls are TRBV6-6 and TRBJ2-5, with D tentatively TRBD2 (5 bases). The TCR was taken from an adult with an advanced solid tumor such as melanoma, head and neck, liver or kidney cancer. CDR3 amino acids: CASTRGLGETQYF. CDR3 DNA: TGTGCCAGCACCCGCGGGTTGGGGGAGACCCAGTACTTC.